This passage covers 10 T cell receptor beta chains from one sample sequenced in a study of ipilimumab plus nivolumab after autologous stem cell transplantation. Sequencing used immunoSEQ multiplex PCR; TCRdb keeps in-frame clones, though not all of them. Seen here are tens of thousands of clones, approximately 83% observed once, and the top ten hold 2.2%. Sequenced material: PBMCs, taken in a trial of ipilimumab plus nivolumab as post-transplant consolidation. These TCRs come from a male donor with diffuse large B-cell lymphoma.

The V call is TRBV5-6, the J call TRBJ2-7; 12 bases are shared with TRBD2. The germline CDR1 and CDR2 sequences are SGHDT and YYEEEE. This CDR3 region has 16 residues. Unmatched junction bases numbered 8, after V lost 0 bases and J lost 7 bases. The CDR3 sequence: CASSLVTSGGLREQYF. The CDR3 DNA follows: TGTGCCAGCAGCTTGGTGACTAGCGGGGGTCTAAGAGAGCAGTACTTC.

The chain joins TRBV19 to TRBJ1-6; D ambiguous. This CDR3 region has 14 residues. CDR1 and CDR2 (germline): LNHDA, SQIVND (reference sequence). V dropped 3 bases and J dropped 7 bases, with 10 bases sitting between them. This chain's CDR3 is CASSIWQANSPLHF. For the CDR3, the DNA is TGTGCCAGTAGTATCTGGCAGGCAAATTCACCCCTCCACTTT.

The J gene is TRBJ2-7, the V gene TRBV18, with D possibly being TRBD1 (5 bases). Trimming removed 6 bases at V and 3 bases at J, with 12 bases between. The CDR3 consists of 13 residues. CDR1 is KGHSH, CDR2 LQKENI, per germline. CDR3 in DNA: TGTGCCAGCTCCCGGACACAAAGCTACGAGCAGTACTTC. Encoded protein: CASSRTQSYEQYF.

The rearrangement links TRBV18 to TRBJ2-7; 7 bases line up with TRBD2. CDR1 and CDR2 (germline): KGHSH, LQKENI. This CDR3 is 14 amino acids long. The ends lost 4 bases at V and 3 bases at J; junction bases unmatched: 6. The CDR3 protein is CASSHPQRDYEQYF. CDR3 sequence (DNA): TGTGCCAGCTCACACCCCCAGCGGGACTACGAGCAGTACTTC.

CDR3 DNA sequence: TGTGCCAGCCGACCAGGACCACCAACTCAGCCCCAGCATTTT. It encodes CASRPGPPTQPQHF. J is TRBJ1-5 and V is TRBV6-5; D gene uncertain. Germline values: CDR1 MNHEY, CDR2 SVGAGI. The germline V and J ends were trimmed by 8 bases and 6 bases, with 17 bases remaining between them. This CDR3 spans 14 amino acids.

The CDR3 loop reads CASSAFRDINQPQHF. In nucleotides, the CDR3 is TGTGCCAGCAGCGCGTTCCGGGACATCAATCAGCCCCAGCATTTT. The chain is built from TRBV7-3 and TRBJ1-5; perhaps TRBD1 as D (6 bases). Trimming removed 5 bases at V and 3 bases at J, with 14 bases between. The CDR3 totals 15 residues. Germline values: CDR1 SGHTA, CDR2 FQGTGA.

The rearrangement uses TRBV12-5 and TRBJ2-3; 9 positions match TRBD2. CDR1 LGHNT and CDR2 FRNRAP come from the germline V gene. V shed 2 bases, J shed 1 base, and the junction held 4 bases outside the gene matches. This CDR3 comprises 16 residues. The CDR3 coding sequence is TGTGCTAGTGGTTTGCCTAGCGGGATAGGCACAGATACGCAGTATTTT. This sequence encodes CASGLPSGIGTDTQYF.

This clone occurred once. CDR3 protein: CASSLDPPRQETQYF. The CDR3 nucleotides are TGTGCCAGCAGCTTGGACCCACCGCGCCAAGAGACCCAGTACTTC. This chain links TRBV5-5 with TRBJ2-5, with D unresolved. Germline values: CDR1 SGHKS, CDR2 YYEKEE (reference sequence). The CDR3 runs to 15 residues. The V end was cut by 0 bases, the J end by 1 base, with 10 bases between.

The J gene is TRBJ1-6, the V gene TRBV2; D remains unclear. There are 15 residues in the CDR3. The germline V gene has CDR1 SNHLY and CDR2 FYNNEI. Between the trimmed V and J ends, which lost 1 base and 3 bases, there was a span of 7 bases. CDR3 nucleotides: TGTGCCAGCAGTGAAGGAGGAATCTATAATTCACCCCTCCACTTT. Its protein product is CASSEGGIYNSPLHF.

V usage is TRBV6-6 and J usage is TRBJ2-4, with TRBD2 identical over 7 bases. The V segment lost 5 bases and the J segment 1 base; nucleotides outside the gene matches: 5. This CDR3 region has 15 residues. Germline CDR1 is MNHNY and CDR2 is SVGAGI (reference sequence). The DNA for the CDR3 is TGTGCCAGCAGTCAAAGCGGGGTGGCCAAAAACATTCAGTACTTC. Its translation: CASSQSGVAKNIQYF.